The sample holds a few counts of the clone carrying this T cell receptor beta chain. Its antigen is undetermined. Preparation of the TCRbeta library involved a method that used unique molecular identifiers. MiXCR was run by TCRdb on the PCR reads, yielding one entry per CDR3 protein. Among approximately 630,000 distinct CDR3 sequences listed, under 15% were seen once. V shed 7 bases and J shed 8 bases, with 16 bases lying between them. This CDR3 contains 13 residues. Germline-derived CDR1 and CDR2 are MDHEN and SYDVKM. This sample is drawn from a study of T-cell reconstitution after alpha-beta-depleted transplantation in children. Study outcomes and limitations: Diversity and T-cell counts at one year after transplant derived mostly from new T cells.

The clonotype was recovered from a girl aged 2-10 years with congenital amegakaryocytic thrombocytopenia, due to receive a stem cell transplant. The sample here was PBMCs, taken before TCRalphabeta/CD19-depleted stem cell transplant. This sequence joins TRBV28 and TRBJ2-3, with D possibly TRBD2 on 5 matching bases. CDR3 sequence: CASNIGSRGTQYF. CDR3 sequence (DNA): TGTGCCAGCAATATTGGGTCCCGGGGTACGCAGTATTTT.